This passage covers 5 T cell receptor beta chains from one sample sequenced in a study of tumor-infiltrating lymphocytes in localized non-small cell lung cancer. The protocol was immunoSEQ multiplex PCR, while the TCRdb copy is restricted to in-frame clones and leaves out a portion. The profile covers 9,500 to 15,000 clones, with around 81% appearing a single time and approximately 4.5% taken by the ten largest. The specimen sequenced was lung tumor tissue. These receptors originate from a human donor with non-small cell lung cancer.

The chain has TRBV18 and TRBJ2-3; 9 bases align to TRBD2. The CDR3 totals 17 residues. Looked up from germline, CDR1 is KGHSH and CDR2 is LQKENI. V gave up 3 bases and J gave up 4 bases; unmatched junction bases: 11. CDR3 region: CASSPLNSGGPADTQYF. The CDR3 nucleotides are TGTGCCAGCTCACCTCTAAATAGCGGGGGTCCCGCAGATACGCAGTATTTT.

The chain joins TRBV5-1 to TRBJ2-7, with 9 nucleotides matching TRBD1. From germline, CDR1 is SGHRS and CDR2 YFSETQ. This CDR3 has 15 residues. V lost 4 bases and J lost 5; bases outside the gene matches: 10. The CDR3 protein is CASSPRTGDLHEQYV. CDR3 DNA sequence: TGCGCCAGCAGCCCCCGGACAGGGGATTTGCACGAGCAGTACGTC.

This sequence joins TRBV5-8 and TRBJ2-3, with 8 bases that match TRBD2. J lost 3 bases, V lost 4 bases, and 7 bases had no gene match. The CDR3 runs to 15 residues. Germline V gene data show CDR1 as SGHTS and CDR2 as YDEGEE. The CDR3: CASSQRRGGTDTQYF. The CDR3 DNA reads TGTGCCAGCAGCCAACGACGGGGGGGGACAGATACGCAGTATTTT.

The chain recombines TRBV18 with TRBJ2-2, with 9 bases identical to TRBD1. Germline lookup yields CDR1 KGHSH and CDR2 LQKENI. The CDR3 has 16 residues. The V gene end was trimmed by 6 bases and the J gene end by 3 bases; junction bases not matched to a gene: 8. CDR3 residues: CASSLGQGKYTGELFF. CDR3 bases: TGTGCCAGCTCGCTCGGACAGGGGAAGTACACCGGGGAGCTGTTTTTT.

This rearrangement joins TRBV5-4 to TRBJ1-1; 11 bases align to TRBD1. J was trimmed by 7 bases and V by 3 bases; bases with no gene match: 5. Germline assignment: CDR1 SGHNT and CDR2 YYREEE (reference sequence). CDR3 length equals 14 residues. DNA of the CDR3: TGTGCCAGCAGCTCTCCGGGACAGGGGGTTGAAGCTTTCTTT. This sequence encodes CASSSPGQGVEAFF. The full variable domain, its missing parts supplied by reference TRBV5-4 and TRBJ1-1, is ETGVTQSPTHLIKTRGQQVTLRCSSQSGHNTVSWYQQALGQGPQFIFQYYREEENGRGNFPPRFSGLQFPNYSSELNVNALELDDSALYLCASSSPGQGVEAFFGQGTRLTVV.